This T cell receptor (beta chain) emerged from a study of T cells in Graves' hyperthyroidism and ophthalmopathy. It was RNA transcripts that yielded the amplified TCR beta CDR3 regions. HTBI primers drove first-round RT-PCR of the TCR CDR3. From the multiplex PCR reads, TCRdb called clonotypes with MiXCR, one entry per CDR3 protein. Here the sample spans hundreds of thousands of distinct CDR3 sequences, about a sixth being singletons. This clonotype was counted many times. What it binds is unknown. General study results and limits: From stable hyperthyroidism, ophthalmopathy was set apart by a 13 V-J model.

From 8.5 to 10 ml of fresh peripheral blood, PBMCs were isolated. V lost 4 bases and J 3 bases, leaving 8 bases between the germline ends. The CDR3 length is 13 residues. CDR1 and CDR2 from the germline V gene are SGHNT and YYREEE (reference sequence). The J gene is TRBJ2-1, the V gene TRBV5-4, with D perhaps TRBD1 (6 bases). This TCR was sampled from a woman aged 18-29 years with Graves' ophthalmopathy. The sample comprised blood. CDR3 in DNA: TGTGCCAGCAGCGGACAGCACTACAATGAGCAGTTCTTC. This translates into CASSGQHYNEQFF.